One and the same sample provided the 20 T cell receptor beta chains below, sequenced in a study of blood T cells in healthy people across ages (dated by TCRdb to between 2014 and 2017). To prepare the library, 5' RACE was applied. Instrument used: Illumina HiSeq 2500. The second PCR ran for about 6 to 11 cycles and used a J-beta primer mix along with a sample-barcoded 5' primer. TCRdb trimmed the raw reads at Q25, called clones with MiXCR and kept productive beta chains. Rows are unified per CDR3 protein, each entry keeping the most common DNA and genes. Within this sample are some 1.1 million distinct CDR3 sequences, with about two fifths of them counted one time only. The ten most abundant clones make up around 13% of the sample. The sample taken for sequencing was blood. The receptors here all came from a young man in good health.

The chain links TRBV9 to TRBJ1-5; no firm D call. The V end was cut by 0 bases, the J end by 3 bases, with 7 bases between. The CDR3 runs to 14 residues. CDR1 is SGDLS and CDR2 is YYNGEE in the germline V gene. This CDR3 reads CASSVGHHNQPQHF. The CDR3 DNA reads as TGTGCCAGCAGCGTAGGTCATCACAATCAGCCCCAGCATTTT.

The chain combines TRBV3-1 with TRBJ1-2; no reliable D call. Trimming took 0 bases from V and 2 from J, leaving 13 bases between them. The V gene's germline CDR1 is LGHDT and CDR2 YNNKEL (reference sequence). The CDR3 runs 16 residues. The CDR3 DNA sequence: TGTGCCAGCAGCCAAGATTGGGCGACGGCCAACTATGGCTACACCTTC. It specifies CASSQDWATANYGYTF.

V is TRBV4-1 and J is TRBJ1-6; D may be TRBD1 (5 bases). Trimming took 4 bases from V and 1 from J, leaving 20 bases between them. The CDR3 loop spans 19 amino acids. The V gene's germline CDR1 is MGHRA and CDR2 YSYEKL. CDR3 bases: TGCGCCAGCAGCCCCGGCCGTCCAGGGATAGAATCCTATAATTCACCCCTCCACTTT. Protein product: CASSPGRPGIESYNSPLHF.

This clonotype was seen a few times. The chain combines TRBV7-9 with TRBJ1-3; D is possibly TRBD1 (5 bases). V shed 5 bases and J shed 5 bases, with 16 bases lying between them. CDR3 size: 15 residues. CDR1 is SEHNR and CDR2 is FQNEAQ in the germline V gene (reference sequence). The DNA for the CDR3 is TGTGCCAGCAGCGCGGAAATTAGGGGTCGAAACACCATATATTTT. It specifies CASSAEIRGRNTIYF.

This chain uses TRBV2 with TRBJ2-7; TRBD1 matches at 9 bases. V shed 10 bases and J 3 bases; nucleotides not matched to a gene: 4. The germline V gene has CDR1 SNHLY and CDR2 FYNNEI. CDR3 length: 12 residues. CDR3 sequence: CATQGANYEQYF. CDR3 coding DNA: TGTGCCACACAGGGGGCAAACTACGAGCAGTACTTC.

The rearrangement uses TRBV10-3 and TRBJ2-3, with 7 bases that match TRBD1. CDR3 length: 15 residues. J was trimmed by 2 bases and V by 6 bases; bases with no gene match: 8. Germline V gene data show CDR1 as ENHRY and CDR2 as SYGVKD. CDR3 coding DNA: TGTGCCATCAGAGATACAGGGGATTCCACAGATACGCAGTATTTT. Translating it yields CAIRDTGDSTDTQYF.

Only a few counts were recorded for this clonotype. This chain links TRBV6-2 or TRBV6-3 with TRBJ1-4; 7 bases fit TRBD1. The ends lost 2 bases at V and 16 bases at J; junction bases unmatched: 4. Germline-derived CDR1 and CDR2 are MNHEY and SVGEGT. The CDR3 consists of 11 residues. In nucleotides, the CDR3 is TGTGCCAGCAGTTACGGACAGGAGCCGTTTTTT. Its translation is CASSYGQEPFF.

The chain uses TRBV29-1 and TRBJ2-1; D perhaps matches TRBD2 (6 bases). The germline V and J ends were trimmed by 2 bases and 3 bases, with 17 bases remaining between them. The CDR3 sequence is 16 residues long. Germline lookup yields CDR1 SQVTM and CDR2 ANQGSEA. CDR3 coding DNA: TGCAGCGTTGAATCCGCGGCTAGCGATGTCTACAATGAGCAGTTCTTC. It translates to CSVESAASDVYNEQFF.

J is TRBJ1-1 and V is TRBV20-1, with D possibly TRBD1 on 5 matching bases. There are 15 residues in the CDR3. Germline lookup yields CDR1 DFQATT and CDR2 SNEGSKA (reference sequence). V was shortened by 0 bases and J by 1 base, with 12 bases between the two germline ends. This CDR3 reads CSAREARGRNTEAFF. The CDR3 region has the DNA TGCAGTGCTAGAGAGGCCCGGGGCCGGAACACTGAAGCTTTCTTT.

CDR3 coding DNA: TGCAGTGCTAGGGAGGGTGTGTACACTGAAGCTTTCTTT. It specifies CSAREGVYTEAFF. The chain combines TRBV20-1 with TRBJ1-1; D call uncertain. Trimming removed 3 bases from V and 3 bases from J, with 11 bases in between. Germline V gene lookup returns CDR1 DFQATT and CDR2 SNEGSKA (reference sequence). The CDR3 consists of 13 residues.

A remark on this clonotype: This may be a read error, as it is one base from a much larger clone. This sequence joins TRBV12-3 or TRBV12-4 and TRBJ2-7; no clear D. The CDR3 consists of 14 residues. The CDR3, as DNA: TGTGCCAGCATTTTACGGGCCGTTTTCTACGAGCAGTACTTC. This sequence encodes CASILRAVFYEQYF.

The V gene is TRBV12-3 or TRBV12-4, the J gene TRBJ1-2, with 9 bases matching TRBD1. The CDR3 runs 17 residues. After removal of 6 bases from V and 0 bases from J, the junction contained 11 bases not matched to a gene. The CDR3 spells CASRPSGTGLSNYGYTF. CDR3 bases: TGTGCCAGCAGGCCTTCCGGGACAGGGCTGTCTAACTATGGCTACACCTTC.

This clonotype was counted a few times. This chain joins TRBV20-1 and TRBJ1-6; D is perhaps TRBD1 (5 bases). CDR3 length equals 14 residues. Germline assignment: CDR1 DFQATT and CDR2 SNEGSKA (reference sequence). V lost 5 bases and J lost 0, with 8 bases in between. CDR3 nucleotide sequence: TGCAGTGCTTCAGGGACCTCCTATAATTCACCCCTCCACTTT. This translates into CSASGTSYNSPLHF.

This chain uses TRBV11-1 with TRBJ2-2; TRBD1 agrees at 7 bases. CDR3 length: 15 amino acids. Germline V gives CDR1 SGHAT, CDR2 FQDESV (reference sequence). The ends lost 1 base at V and 5 bases at J; junction bases unmatched: 4. In DNA, the CDR3 is TGTGCCAGCAGCTTAGTACAGGGGACAACCGGGGAGCTGTTTTTT. Protein product: CASSLVQGTTGELFF.

The chain joins TRBV6-5 to TRBJ1-1; TRBD1 might be the D (5 bases). The V gene's germline CDR1 is MNHEY and CDR2 SVGAGI. There are 15 residues in the CDR3. Between the trimmed V and J ends, which lost 7 bases and 2 bases, there was a span of 17 bases. The CDR3 here is CASTTYGRGNTEAFF. CDR3 DNA sequence: TGTGCCAGCACCACCTACGGGAGGGGAAACACTGAAGCTTTCTTT.

This clonotype was counted between two and nine times. This chain joins TRBV7-2 and TRBJ1-2; D perhaps matches TRBD1 (5 bases). From germline, CDR1 is SGHTA and CDR2 FQGNSA. CDR3 length: 14 residues. V gave up 5 bases and J gave up 7 bases, with 17 bases separating them. DNA for the CDR3: TGTGCCAGCAGCGACCGGGCAGGGAGGGGTGGCTACACCTTC. Translated: CASSDRAGRGGYTF.

The chain combines TRBV4-2 with TRBJ1-2, with D tentatively TRBD1 (5 bases). The CDR3 covers 16 residues. V was cut by 0 bases and J by 4 bases, with 15 bases left in between. Germline lookup yields CDR1 LGHNA and CDR2 YNFKEQ. The CDR3 coding sequence is TGTGCCAGCAGCCAAGATGGGGGGGGTCGGGCCTATGGCTACACCTTC. Translating it yields CASSQDGGGRAYGYTF.

The chain uses TRBV6-1 and TRBJ1-2, with D tentatively TRBD1 (6 bases). Trimming shortened V by 0 bases and J by 6 bases, and 14 bases separated the two germline ends. Germline V gives CDR1 MNHNS, CDR2 SASEGT. CDR3 size: 15 residues. Written as DNA, the CDR3 is TGTGCCAGCAGTGAAGCGAAGGGGGATCGGAATGGCTACACCTTC. Translated, it gives CASSEAKGDRNGYTF.

V usage is TRBV28 and J usage is TRBJ2-5; a weak D match, TRBD2 (7 bases). The CDR3 contains 16 residues. The germline V gene has CDR1 MDHEN and CDR2 SYDVKM. V gave up 5 bases and J gave up 3 bases, with 19 bases separating them. The CDR3 spells CASSRRSRGAKETQYF. The DNA for the CDR3 is TGTGCCAGCAGTCGTCGGTCTCGGGGGGCGAAAGAGACCCAGTACTTC.

The J gene is TRBJ2-6, the V gene TRBV7-8, with D uncertain. This CDR3 has 16 amino acids. Per the germline V gene, CDR1 is SGHVS and CDR2 is FQNEAQ. Trimming stripped 1 base from V and 4 bases from J, with 11 bases between. The CDR3, as DNA: TGTGCCAGCAGCTTAGTGAGCACGCTGGGGGCCAACGTCCTGACTTTC. Translation: CASSLVSTLGANVLTF.